This T cell receptor beta chain was captured by sequencing in a study of response to subunit inactivated influenza vaccine. This clonotype has more than one count but fewer than ten. TCRdb itself ran the RT-PCR reads through MiXCR, one entry per CDR3 protein. The table has about 540,000 distinct CDR3 sequences, roughly 23% seen once. The CDR3 covers 13 residues. The V end was cut by 7 bases, the J end by 4 bases, with 14 bases between. The data were also submitted as part of a second study, on T cells expressing NK-cell markers. That report notes: TCR beta cDNA was made by 5'RACE template switching with UMIs. Sorted T-cell subsets CD3+CD56+NKG2C+, CD3+CD56+NKG2C- and CD3+CD56-NKG2C+ were TCR beta-sequenced. Top CD8+ clonotypes included the dominant CD3+CD56+NKG2C+ clonotypes in roughly six donors.

The specimen comprised CD4+ T cells sorted from PBMCs, sampled 12 days after vaccination. The chain uses TRBV12-3 or TRBV12-4 and TRBJ2-7; D may be TRBD1 (6 bases). The source is a man aged 50-60 years who received an inactivated influenza vaccine. For the CDR3, the DNA is TGTGCCAGCACTAATAGGGGGAGTTACGAGCAGTACTTC. Translation: CASTNRGSYEQYF.